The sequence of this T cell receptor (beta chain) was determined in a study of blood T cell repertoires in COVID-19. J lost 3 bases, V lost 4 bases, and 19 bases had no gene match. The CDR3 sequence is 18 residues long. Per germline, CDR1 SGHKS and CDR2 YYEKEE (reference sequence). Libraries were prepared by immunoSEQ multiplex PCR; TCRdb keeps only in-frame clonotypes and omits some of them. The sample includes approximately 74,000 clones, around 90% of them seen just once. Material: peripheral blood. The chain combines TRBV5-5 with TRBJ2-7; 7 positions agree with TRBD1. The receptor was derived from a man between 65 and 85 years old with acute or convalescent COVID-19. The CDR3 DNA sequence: TGTGCCAGCAGCCGCCCGCCTACTGCAGGGACAGCAAACTACGAGCAGTACTTC. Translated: CASSRPPTAGTANYEQYF. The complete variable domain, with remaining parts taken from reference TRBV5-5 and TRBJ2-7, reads DAGVTQSPTHLIKTRGQQVTLRCSPISGHKSVSWYQQVLGQGPQFIFQYYEKEERGRGNFPDRFSARQFPNYSSELNVNALLLGDSALYLCASSRPPTAGTANYEQYFGPGTRLTVT.